This T cell receptor beta chain was found in a study of T-cell reconstitution after alpha-beta-depleted transplantation in children. Unique molecular identifiers were incorporated when the TCRbeta library was constructed. TCRdb ran MiXCR on the PCR reads and lists one entry per CDR3 protein. The sample consists of about 980,000 distinct CDR3 sequences, about 29% of them appearing once. Trimming removed 4 bases from V and 7 bases from J, with 21 bases in between. The CDR3 contains 16 residues. Germline values: CDR1 SGHRS, CDR2 YFSETQ. The sample here was PBMCs, mostly from graft donor cells, taken 360 days after TCRalphabeta/CD19-depleted stem cell transplant. The sequence was collected from a boy in the first two years of life who had a stem cell transplant for SCID, so the T cells may come from the graft donor. The chain is built from TRBV5-1 and TRBJ2-1, with D possibly matching TRBD1 (5 bases). Here the CDR3 reads CASSLGPSMVANEQFF. The CDR3 DNA reads TGCGCCAGCAGCCTGGGGCCCAGTATGGTCGCGAATGAGCAGTTCTTC. The entire variable domain, with the rest obtained from reference TRBV5-1 and TRBJ2-1, is as follows: KAGVTQTPRYLIKTRGQQVTLSCSPISGHRSVSWYQQTPGQGLQFLFEYFSETQRNKGNFPGRFSGRQFSNSRSEMNVSTLELGDSALYLCASSLGPSMVANEQFFGPGTRLTVL.